The present TCR beta chain was sequenced within a study of T cell repertoires and HLA-DP antigens. To note about this clone: Its antigen is still unknown.

Assay used: immunoSEQ multiplex PCR; TCRdb lists only in-frame clones, some missing. The sample lists about 120,000 clones, approximately 92% occurring once. Trimming removed 6 bases from V and 3 bases from J, with 19 bases in between. The V gene's germline CDR1 is SGHTA and CDR2 FQGNSA. This CDR3 is 16 amino acids long. J is TRBJ2-3 and V is TRBV7-2; D not resolved. This clonotype was obtained from a woman between 18 and 30 years old in good health and CMV-seronegative. Sequenced sample: CD4+ T cells from PBMCs. The CDR3 is CASSQSLFSRTDTQYF. The CDR3 region has the DNA TGTGCCAGCAGTCAGAGTCTTTTTAGTAGGACAGATACGCAGTATTTT.